One sample yielded the 18 T cell receptor beta chains listed below, sequenced in a study of cytomegalovirus exposure and HLA in healthy donors listed by TCRdb under 2017. The library came from the immunoSEQ multiplex PCR assay. For the multiplex PCR, a mixture combining 60 forward primers for TCR Vbeta segments and 13 reverse primers for TCR Jbeta segments was used. TCRdb carries this immuneACCESS record with in-frame sequences only. Its versions omit some clonotypes, under half of them owing to an unresolved V gene in the studies checked, with the rest unexplained. Within this sample are about 160,000 clones, with approximately 84% of them counted one time only. The top ten clones comprise more than 2% of the sample. Specimen: PBMCs. The source is a young man in good health and CMV-seropositive.

Written as DNA, the CDR3 is TGTGCCAGCAGTTTTCGATTAGACAGCTACGAGCAGTACTTC. Protein: CASSFRLDSYEQYF. This chain joins TRBV27 and TRBJ2-5, with D perhaps TRBD1 (5 bases). The DNA end is a closer match to TRBJ2-7, so the J assignment may be wrong. Germline-derived CDR1 and CDR2 are MNHEY and SMNVEV (reference sequence). The CDR3 loop spans 14 amino acids.

This sequence joins TRBV9 and TRBJ1-4; TRBD1 is a possible D gene (5 bases). Germline CDR1 is SGDLS and CDR2 is YYNGEE. The CDR3 has 15 amino acids. Trimming pared 0 bases from V and 6 bases from J, leaving 12 bases between. In nucleotides, the CDR3 is TGTGCCAGCAGCGTAGGTGGGACTCTTGATGAAAAACTGTTTTTT. It encodes CASSVGGTLDEKLFF.

The chain couples TRBV6-5 to TRBJ1-2; D gene unclear. The CDR3 loop spans 13 amino acids. Looked up from germline, CDR1 is MNHEY and CDR2 is SVGAGI. Trimming removed 3 bases at V and 2 bases at J, with 7 bases between. CDR3: CASSYGGNYGYTF. In DNA form, the CDR3 reads TGTGCCAGCAGTTATGGCGGGAACTATGGCTACACCTTC.

The rearrangement joins TRBV6-5 to TRBJ1-6; unclear D gene. Trimming stripped 5 bases from V and 9 bases from J, with 5 bases between. The CDR3 contains 11 residues. Germline-derived CDR1 and CDR2 are MNHEY and SVGAGI. For the CDR3, the DNA is TGTGCCAGCAGTGAGTCTTCACCCCTCCACTTT. Its protein is CASSESSPLHF.

V is TRBV7-6 and J is TRBJ1-1, with unresolved D. In germline, CDR1 is SGHVS, CDR2 FNYEAQ. The V gene lost 4 bases and the J gene lost 3 bases, with 15 bases spanning the gap. CDR3 length equals 15 residues. The CDR3 here is CASSSESRRDTEAFF. CDR3 coding DNA: TGTGCCAGCAGCTCCGAAAGTCGACGGGACACTGAAGCTTTCTTT.

The chain employs TRBV5-1 and TRBJ2-1, with 13 bases identical to TRBD2. V dropped 4 bases and J dropped 5; count of bases not matched to a gene: 3. The CDR3 consists of 15 residues. Germline CDR1 SGHRS, CDR2 YFSETQ. In nucleotides, the CDR3 is TGCGCCAGCAGCACCGGACTAGCGGGGGACAATGAGCAGTTCTTC. Translated, it gives CASSTGLAGDNEQFF.

The chain couples TRBV30 to TRBJ1-5; perhaps TRBD1 as D (5 bases). The CDR3 runs to 15 residues. The germline V gene has CDR1 GTSNPN and CDR2 SVGIG (reference sequence). V gave up 0 bases and J gave up 5 bases, with 14 bases separating them. CDR3 protein: CAWSVGRVKDQPQHF. The CDR3 nucleotides are TGTGCCTGGAGTGTCGGCAGGGTGAAGGATCAGCCCCAGCATTTT.

This clone has a handful of counts. DNA of the CDR3: TGTGCCAGCAGCCCGACTAGCGGGGCAGATACGCAGTATTTT. Translated: CASSPTSGADTQYF. The chain employs TRBV4-2 and TRBJ2-3; 11 nucleotides align to TRBD2. The CDR3 consists of 14 residues. Germline loops: CDR1 LGHNA, CDR2 YNFKEQ. Germline trimming cut 4 bases from V and 4 bases from J; bases unmatched to any gene: 1.

The chain employs TRBV11-2 and TRBJ2-1; no firm D call. The V end lost 8 bases, the J end lost 4 bases, and 24 bases lay between the germline ends. Germline V gene data show CDR1 as SGHAT and CDR2 as FQNNGV. The CDR3 covers 17 residues. The CDR3 protein is CASGFKTGPLRYNEQFF. Written as DNA, the CDR3 is TGTGCCAGCGGGTTTAAGACGGGTCCCCTGCGGTACAATGAGCAGTTCTTC.

In its sample, this clone was seen a few times. The J gene is TRBJ2-1, the V gene TRBV7-2, with 11 bases lining up with TRBD2. In germline, CDR1 is SGHTA, CDR2 FQGNSA. Trimming at V came to 5 bases and at J to 9 bases, leaving 12 bases not matched to a gene. The CDR3 is 16 amino acids. The CDR3 sequence: CASSQAIAGGLSEQFF. The CDR3 nucleotides read TGTGCCAGCAGCCAAGCTATAGCGGGGGGGCTTAGTGAGCAGTTCTTC.

This clone came up a few times. The rearrangement uses TRBV27 and TRBJ2-5; 8 positions agree with TRBD2. The J segment lost 4 bases and the V segment lost 2 bases, leaving 9 bases of the junction unmatched. This CDR3 contains 16 residues. Per germline, CDR1 MNHEY and CDR2 SMNVEV (reference sequence). Written as DNA, the CDR3 is TGTGCCAGCAGTTTACTCGGGGGGGACCTAGTAGAGACCCAGTACTTC. Residues: CASSLLGGDLVETQYF.

V gene TRBV9 combines with J gene TRBJ2-5, with TRBD1 as a possible D gene (6 bases). Trimming shortened V by 1 base and J by 5 bases, and 12 bases separated the two germline ends. Germline V gene sequence: CDR1 SGDLS, CDR2 YYNGEE. CDR3 length: 14 residues. The CDR3 DNA sequence: TGTGCCAGCAGCGTATCCCAGGGGACGGAGACCCAGTACTTC. Amino acid sequence: CASSVSQGTETQYF.

The rearrangement links TRBV10-1 to TRBJ1-1; tentative D call: TRBD1 (5 bases). From germline, CDR1 is WNHNN and CDR2 SYGVQD (reference sequence). The CDR3 covers 16 residues. The V gene lost 3 bases and the J gene lost 8 bases, with 22 bases spanning the gap. The CDR3 DNA follows: TGCGCCAGCAGTGATGGCCGGGGACTCTTATACAACGAAGCTTTCTTT. Translated: CASSDGRGLLYNEAFF.

In this sample, this clone turned up a few times. This chain connects TRBV4-1 to TRBJ1-1; D possibly corresponds to TRBD1 (6 bases). Germline CDR1 reads MGHRA; CDR2 reads YSYEKL. The ends were cut back, 4 bases at V and 4 bases at J, with 16 bases in the middle. This CDR3 has 15 residues. The CDR3 coding sequence is TGCGCCAGCAGCCCAAATCGCGCGGGGGCCACTGAAGCTTTCTTT. This sequence encodes CASSPNRAGATEAFF.

The chain carries TRBV18 and TRBJ2-4, with a weak D call TRBD1 (6 bases). Trimming stripped 2 bases from V and 5 bases from J, with 16 bases between. The CDR3 runs 16 residues. Germline CDR1 and CDR2: KGHSH and LQKENI. The CDR3: CASSPSGQHSQNIQYF. The CDR3 coding sequence is TGTGCCAGCTCACCAAGCGGACAGCACAGCCAAAACATTCAGTACTTC.

The J gene is TRBJ1-4, the V gene TRBV7-2; D is unclear. The CDR3 runs 16 residues. The germline V and J ends were trimmed by 4 bases and 6 bases, with 18 bases remaining between them. Germline V gives CDR1 SGHTA, CDR2 FQGNSA. As DNA, the CDR3 is TGTGCCAGCAGCTCCCGCCCGGCAGGATGGGATGAAAAACTGTTTTTT. Translated: CASSSRPAGWDEKLFF.

This clone was seen only a few times. The CDR3 DNA reads as TGTGCCTGGAGAAAGGACAGTTACCCCTATGGCTACACCTTC. Encoded protein: CAWRKDSYPYGYTF. The chain carries TRBV30 and TRBJ1-2; tentatively, D is TRBD1 (6 bases). The CDR3 length is 14 residues. CDR1 is GTSNPN, CDR2 SVGIG, per germline (reference sequence). The germline V and J ends were trimmed by 3 bases and 4 bases, with 15 bases remaining between them.

V is TRBV4-3 and J is TRBJ1-1; 7 bases agree with TRBD1. V trimming: 2 bases; J trimming: 4 bases; junction bases outside the gene matches: 4. Germline V gene sequence: CDR1 LGHNA, CDR2 YSLEER. This CDR3 comprises 14 residues. In DNA, the CDR3 is TGCGCCAGCAGCCAAAGACAGGGAGGCACTGAAGCTTTCTTT. As protein: CASSQRQGGTEAFF.